These 15 T cell receptor beta chains came from one sample sequenced in a study of cytomegalovirus exposure and HLA in healthy donors. Use of 60 Vbeta and 13 Jbeta primers characterized the PCR. TCRdb's copy holds only in-frame clones and misses some; the assay was immunoSEQ multiplex PCR. The sample lists under 150,000 clones, 70% to 85% occurring once. The sequenced material came from PBMCs. These receptors all come from a man aged 18 to 29 in good health and CMV-seronegative.

The gene calls are TRBV27 and TRBJ1-3; 9 nucleotides align to TRBD1. Germline CDR1 is MNHEY and CDR2 is SMNVEV (reference sequence). Trimming cost V 6 bases and J 2 bases; bases outside gene matches: 5. The CDR3 runs 15 residues. The CDR3 loop reads CASSMDRGPGNTIYF. The CDR3 nucleotides read TGTGCCAGCAGCATGGACAGGGGCCCTGGAAACACCATATATTTT.

V is TRBV13 and J is TRBJ1-2; 7 bases align to TRBD1. Germline CDR1 reads PRHDT; CDR2 reads FYEKMQ (reference sequence). The CDR3 runs to 15 residues. Germline trimming cut 4 bases from V and 6 bases from J; bases unmatched to any gene: 11. In nucleotides, the CDR3 is TGTGCCAGCAGCTCCGGGCCGGGACAGCCAAATGGCTACACCTTC. It translates to CASSSGPGQPNGYTF.

This clone turned up a few times. The rearrangement uses TRBV29-1 and TRBJ1-3, with 11 bases matching TRBD1. The V and J ends lost 6 bases and 2 bases, in that order; junction bases with no gene match: 6. CDR1 and CDR2 (germline): SQVTM, ANQGSEA. The CDR3 is made up of 15 amino acids. CDR3 amino acids: CSVDLGQGAGNTIYF. CDR3 DNA: TGCAGCGTCGACCTGGGACAGGGGGCTGGAAACACCATATATTTT.

The chain recombines TRBV10-3 with TRBJ2-3; maybe TRBD1 (7 bases). The germline V gene encodes CDR1 ENHRY and CDR2 SYGVKD. The length of the CDR3 is 13 residues. The ends were cut back, 11 bases at V and 0 bases at J, with 12 bases in the middle. The CDR3 is CAARGASTDTQYF. The CDR3 DNA reads as TGTGCCGCCAGGGGGGCTAGCACAGATACGCAGTATTTT.

The rearrangement links TRBV5-5 to TRBJ2-7; 10 nucleotides align to TRBD1. This CDR3 comprises 17 residues. The germline V gene has CDR1 SGHKS and CDR2 YYEKEE (reference sequence). J gave up 3 bases and V 4 bases, and 13 bases lay outside the gene matches. The CDR3, as DNA: TGTGCCAGCAGCCCAAGTCCGGGACAGGGGACTAACTACGAGCAGTACTTC. Its protein product is CASSPSPGQGTNYEQYF.

V gene TRBV18 combines with J gene TRBJ2-7; the match to TRBD1 covers 8 bases. J lost 2 bases, V lost 5 bases, and 17 bases had no gene match. The V gene's germline CDR1 is KGHSH and CDR2 LQKENI. The CDR3 runs 18 residues. In DNA form, the CDR3 reads TGTGCCAGCTCATCGGACAGGGAAAGACTGAGAGGGGCCTACGAGCAGTACTTC. This gives the protein CASSSDRERLRGAYEQYF.

This clone showed up just a few times. An end of the junction does not agree with germline; a read error may underlie this. The J gene is TRBJ1-1, the V gene TRBV6-6, with 7 nucleotides matching TRBD1. Germline V lookup: CDR1 MNHNY, CDR2 SVGAGI (reference sequence). The CDR3 contains 14 residues. CDR3 nucleotides: TGTGCCAGCAGTTCCCCGGACAGGAACTCTGAAACTTTCTTT. Translated: CASSSPDRNSETFF.

The DNA for the CDR3 is TGTGCCAGCAGTGAATATAGGGGGTCAGGGGAATGGAACACTGAAGCTTTCTTT. It translates to CASSEYRGSGEWNTEAFF. The rearrangement joins TRBV25-1 to TRBJ1-1, with D perhaps TRBD1 (6 bases). This CDR3 is 18 amino acids long. CDR1 is MGHDK and CDR2 is SYGVNS in the germline V gene. V was clipped by 0 bases and J by 1 base, with 18 bases between them. The variable domain in full, completed from reference TRBV25-1 and TRBJ1-1, reads EADIYQTPRYLVIGTGKKITLECSQTMGHDKMYWYQQDPGMELHLIHYSYGVNSTEKGDLSSESTVSRIRTEHFPLTLESARPSHTSQYLCASSEYRGSGEWNTEAFFGQGTRLTVV.

The chain employs TRBV19 and TRBJ1-4, with D possibly being TRBD1 (5 bases). The CDR3 length is 16 residues. Trimming pared 5 bases from V and 4 bases from J, leaving 17 bases between. Per germline, CDR1 LNHDA and CDR2 SQIVND (reference sequence). The CDR3 sequence is CASSPQGAGINEKLFF. The CDR3 DNA sequence: TGTGCCAGTAGTCCCCAAGGGGCCGGAATTAATGAAAAACTGTTTTTT.

The chain employs TRBV29-1 and TRBJ2-7, with TRBD1 matching over 8 bases. V lost 7 bases, J lost 5 bases, and 13 bases stayed unmatched. This CDR3 has 14 amino acids. Germline CDR1 reads SQVTM; CDR2 reads ANQGSEA. This CDR3 reads CSAASGTGFNEQYF. As DNA, the CDR3 is TGCAGCGCCGCCTCCGGGACAGGTTTTAACGAGCAGTACTTC.

V is TRBV5-4 and J is TRBJ1-1, with TRBD1 as a possible D gene (5 bases). The CDR3 sequence is 17 residues long. The germline gives CDR1 SGHNT, CDR2 YYREEE (reference sequence). V lost 0 bases, J lost 1 base, and 16 bases lay in between. The CDR3 is CASSLVWGGTANTEAFF. In DNA form, the CDR3 reads TGTGCCAGCAGCTTGGTTTGGGGAGGGACGGCGAACACTGAAGCTTTCTTT.

The chain carries TRBV19 and TRBJ1-6; no firm D call. V was clipped by 5 bases and J by 5 bases, with 19 bases between them. The CDR3 covers 17 residues. The V gene's germline CDR1 is LNHDA and CDR2 SQIVND (reference sequence). The CDR3 reads CASSYPGLSGNNSPLHF. Written as DNA, the CDR3 is TGTGCCAGTAGTTACCCTGGACTCTCTGGAAATAATTCACCCCTCCACTTT. Drawing the rest from reference TRBV19 and TRBJ1-6, the complete variable domain is DGGITQSPKYLFRKEGQNVTLSCEQNLNHDAMYWYRQDPGQGLRLIYYSQIVNDFQKGDIAEGYSVSREKKESFPLTVTSAQKNPTAFYLCASSYPGLSGNNSPLHFGNGTRLTVT.

The genes are TRBV6-5 and TRBJ2-6; possible D gene TRBD1, 5 bases. The V end lost 6 bases, the J end lost 2 bases, and 11 bases lay between the germline ends. The CDR3 is 15 residues long. The germline CDR1 and CDR2 sequences are MNHEY and SVGAGI. CDR3 sequence reads: CASRIQGTGANVLTF. DNA for the CDR3: TGTGCCAGCAGGATCCAGGGAACTGGGGCCAACGTCCTGACTTTC.

The chain employs TRBV2 and TRBJ1-1; 9 bases fit TRBD1. The CDR3 has 16 amino acids. V shed 6 bases and J 2 bases; nucleotides not matched to a gene: 10. CDR1 and CDR2 (germline): SNHLY, FYNNEI. Here the CDR3 DNA reads TGTGCCAGCAGAACCCAGACAGGGGGGACAAACACTGAAGCTTTCTTT. It specifies CASRTQTGGTNTEAFF.

With respect to this clone: The junction shows a germline mismatch at one end, possibly a read error. The rearrangement links TRBV7-9 to TRBJ1-6; D might be TRBD1 (6 bases). Germline V gene lookup returns CDR1 SEHNR and CDR2 FQNEAQ (reference sequence). This CDR3 comprises 17 residues. CDR3 loop: CSSSFFDRSSYNSPLHF. As DNA, the CDR3 is TGTTCCAGCAGCTTTTTTGACAGGAGCTCCTATAATTCACCCCTCCACTTT.